Listed below are T cell receptor beta chains from one sample, sequenced in a study of cytotoxic CD8 clonotypes in ibrutinib-treated CLL. Clones were read by immunoSEQ multiplex PCR, and TCRdb kept only the in-frame ones, dropping some. The table lists some 120,000 clones, about 85% of them singletons. The sample in question was PBMCs, obtained after 24 months of ibrutinib treatment. These receptors were taken from a human donor with chronic lymphocytic leukemia. Each CDR3 is given with its conserved first and last residue. D genes are given only for firm matches. Clone size is given for some rows only: seen once, a few or many times, or a class if the clone is expanded.

>TRBD1|TRBV6-6|TRBJ1-1|.
TGTGCCGGATCGACAGGGACTTACACTGAAGCTTTCTTT
CAGSTGTYTEAFF
>TRBD1|TRBV6-5|TRBJ1-4|.
TGTGCCAGCAGTAAACTACAGGGGTGGGATGAAAAACTGTTTTTT
CASSKLQGWDEKLFF
>.|TRBV11-3|TRBJ2-2|.
TGTGCCAGCAGCTTAGGAGGCAGCGCGAACACCGGGGAGCTGTTTTTT
CASSLGGSANTGELFF
>.|TRBV5-1|TRBJ2-7|.
TGCGCCAGCAGCCGAGTGGGGTACGAGCAGTACTTC
CASSRVGYEQYF
>TRBD2|TRBV19|TRBJ2-5|.
TGTGCCAGCGGGGGGTTAGAGACCCAGTACTTC
CASGGLETQYF
>.|TRBV10-3|TRBJ1-4|.
TGTGCCATCAGTGAGTCCCCAAGGGGGGCTGGTGAAAAACTGTTTTTT
CAISESPRGAGEKLFF
>TRBD1|TRBV28|TRBJ1-2|.
TGTGCCAGCACCACACCGGGACAGGGGTACCTTCGGGGCTACACCTTC
CASTTPGQGYLRGYTF
>.|TRBV4-2|TRBJ1-2|.
TGTGCCAGCAGCCAAGGTTGGGGGTTCTATGGCTACACCTTC
CASSQGWGFYGYTF
>.|TRBV28|TRBJ1-1|.
TGTGCCAGCACCCGACCAGGGACCATGAACACTGAAGCTTTCTTT
CASTRPGTMNTEAFF
>.|TRBV5-1|TRBJ2-5|.
TGCGCCAGCAGTCACGTTACCGCCAGGGACCATCAAGAGACCCAGTACTTC
CASSHVTARDHQETQYF
>.|TRBV7-2|TRBJ2-3|.
TGTGCCAGCAGCGAGAACTCGGTGGGAACAGATACGCAGTATTTT
CASSENSVGTDTQYF
>TRBD2|TRBV12-5|TRBJ2-1|.
TGTGCTAGTGGTACCGGACTAGCGGCAGATGAGCAGTTCTTC
CASGTGLAADEQFF
>TRBD1|TRBV18|TRBJ2-2|.
TGTGCCAGCTCCGGACAGGGGACCTACACCGGGGAGCTGTTTTTT
CASSGQGTYTGELFF
>TRBD1|TRBV4-2|TRBJ2-3|few
TGTGCCAGCAGCTCTACAGGGGGCTTAGTAGATACGCAGTATTTT
CASSSTGGLVDTQYF
>.|TRBV7-9|TRBJ2-3|.
TGTGCCAGCAGCTTAGGGGACCAAATCACAGATACGCAGTATTTT
CASSLGDQITDTQYF
>TRBD2|TRBV5-1|TRBJ2-1|.
TGCGCCAGCAGCTCATTAGCGGGGGGGCGAGGCAATGAGCAGTTCTTC
CASSSLAGGRGNEQFF
>.|TRBV5-1|TRBJ1-6|.
TGCGCCAGCAGCTTGGAGGGGCTTAATTCACCCCTCCACTTT
CASSLEGLNSPLHF
>TRBD1|TRBV28|TRBJ1-2|.
TGTGCCAGCAGTTTATCGTCCACAGGGGGCCTTGGGGGCTACACCTTC
CASSLSSTGGLGGYTF
>.|TRBV14|TRBJ1-2|.
TGTGCCAGCAGCCAAGATGTATGGCCTGGAGTTGGCTACACCTTC
CASSQDVWPGVGYTF
>.|TRBV10-3|TRBJ1-5|.
TGTGCCATCAGTGAGTCCGGCCGGATTAGCAATCAGCCCCAGCATTTT
CAISESGRISNQPQHF
>.|TRBV10-2|TRBJ1-5|.
TGCGCCAGCAGTCGACAGTTAAATCAGCCCCAGCATTTT
CASSRQLNQPQHF
>.|TRBV5-1|TRBJ1-6|.
TGCGCCAGCAGCTTGGCCGGAGGCGGGGTGAATTCACCCCTCCACTTT
CASSLAGGGVNSPLHF
>TRBD1|TRBV13|TRBJ2-1|.
TGTGCCAGCAGCTTACCGCCAGGGGGTGAGTTCTTC
CASSLPPGGEFF
>.|TRBV18|TRBJ2-2|few
TGTGCCAGCTCACCCGACACCGGGGAGCTGTTTTTT
CASSPDTGELFF
>TRBD1|TRBV7-2|TRBJ1-2|few
TGTGCCAGCAGCGGCAACAGGGGGCCGGCTGGCTACACCTTC
CASSGNRGPAGYTF
>.|TRBV7-2|TRBJ1-1|.
TGTGCCAGCAGCCCCAGTATGTGGGTTGGGGAAGCTTTCTTT
CASSPSMWVGEAFF
>TRBD2|TRBV19|TRBJ2-7|.
TGTGCCAGCGGTCCCGGGGGGAGCTACGAGCAGTACTTC
CASGPGGSYEQYF
>.|TRBV19|TRBJ2-3|.
TGTGCCAGTAGTATTTTATCCGAGGATACGCAGTATTTT
CASSILSEDTQYF
>.|TRBV6-1|TRBJ1-5|few
TGTGCCAGCAGTGAAGCGAGTAGCAATCAGCCCCAGCATTTT
CASSEASSNQPQHF
>.|TRBV6-5|TRBJ2-7|.
TGTGCCAGCAGTTCCCTAGGGGGTGAGCAGTACTTC
CASSSLGGEQYF
>.|TRBV15|TRBJ1-2|.
TGTGCCACCAGCAGAGATCGGGTATACGGCTACACCTTC
CATSRDRVYGYTF
>TRBD1|TRBV30|TRBJ1-3|.
TGTGCCTGGGACAGGGGAAACAGTCGAAACACCATATATTTT
CAWDRGNSRNTIYF
>.|TRBV25-1|TRBJ2-7|.
TGTGCCAGCGGGGACATATACGAGCAGTACTTC
CASGDIYEQYF
>.|TRBV7-2|TRBJ2-5|.
TGTGCCAGCAGCGTCCTGTACCAAGAGACCCAGTACTTC
CASSVLYQETQYF
>.|TRBV19|TRBJ1-2|once
TGTGCCAGTAGTTTGGACACCCGAGGTAACTATGGCTACACCTTC
CASSLDTRGNYGYTF
>.|TRBV6-4|TRBJ1-1|.
TGTGCCAGCAGTGCCCGGGATGACACTGAAGCTTTCTTT
CASSARDDTEAFF
>.|TRBV7-6|TRBJ2-2|.
TGTGCCAGCAGCTTGGTCGGGGAAAACGGGGAGCTGTTTTTT
CASSLVGENGELFF
>.|TRBV6-5|TRBJ1-1|.
TGTGCCAGCAGTTACAGAAGGACATCGAACACTGAAGCTTTCTTT
CASSYRRTSNTEAFF
>.|TRBV7-9|TRBJ1-4|.
TGTGCCAGCAGCCGCTCCCCGGGACGGATGAATGAAAAACTGTTTTTT
CASSRSPGRMNEKLFF
>TRBD2|TRBV6-6|TRBJ2-3|.
TGTGCCAGCAGTTACTCGCGGGGGGCACTAGATACGCAGTATTTT
CASSYSRGALDTQYF
>.|TRBV7-2|TRBJ2-2|.
TGTGCCAGCAAGCTTAGCTTAGCTAAGGCCACCGGGGAGCTGTTTTTT
CASKLSLAKATGELFF
>TRBD1|TRBV5-6|TRBJ2-7|.
TGTGCCAGCAGCTGGACAGGGAACGAGCAGTACTTC
CASSWTGNEQYF
>.|TRBV7-2|TRBJ2-1|.
TGTGCCAGCAGCGCCCCAGGTTTCAATGAGCAGTTCTTC
CASSAPGFNEQFF
>TRBD1|TRBV6-1|TRBJ2-7|.
TGTGCCACCGACCGGGACAGGGGGACCTACGAGCAGTACTTC
CATDRDRGTYEQYF
>.|TRBV2|TRBJ2-7|.
TGTGCCAGCACCCCTCTGGGGGGCTACGAGCAGTACTTC
CASTPLGGYEQYF
>.|TRBV18|TRBJ2-2|.
TGTGCCAGCTCACCACCGGTCTCTGGCAGGGAATTGGCCGGGGAGCTGTTTTTT
CASSPPVSGRELAGELFF
>.|TRBV6-5|TRBJ2-3|once
TGTGCCAGCAGTTATCTTAGGGTTGCAGATACGCAGTATTTT
CASSYLRVADTQYF
>.|TRBV10-3|TRBJ2-2|.
TGTGCCATCAGTGAGGGACAGCTGAACACCGGGGAGCTGTTTTTT
CAISEGQLNTGELFF
>TRBD1|TRBV12-5|TRBJ1-4|.
TGTGCTAGTGGGGGGACAGCAATAAATGAAAAACTGTTTTTT
CASGGTAINEKLFF
>.|TRBV30|TRBJ1-2|.
TGTGCCTGGAGGGGGGTGAGGGGCTATGGCTACACCTTC
CAWRGVRGYGYTF
>TRBD1|TRBV2|TRBJ1-6|.
TGTGCCAGCAGTGTACGGACGACAGGGTTCGGGTCACCCCTCCACTTT
CASSVRTTGFGSPLHF
>.|TRBV4-2|TRBJ2-4|.
TGTGCCAGCAGCCTATGGGCCAAAAACATTCAGTACTTC
CASSLWAKNIQYF
>TRBD1|TRBV6-1|TRBJ2-2|.
TGTGCCAGCAGTGACAGGGGGCATAGCACCGGGGAGCTGTTTTTT
CASSDRGHSTGELFF
>TRBD2|TRBV15|TRBJ2-7|.
TGTGCCACCCAGACTAGCGGGGGGTACGAGCAGTACTTC
CATQTSGGYEQYF
>.|TRBV27|TRBJ1-3|.
TGTGCCTCGGCTGTGGGCTCTGGAAACACCATATATTTT
CASAVGSGNTIYF